This T cell receptor (beta chain) was profiled in a study of blood T cell repertoires in COVID-19 (TCRdb year 2020). Context from the whole study: The collaborator samples originated in the United States, Italy and Spain and spanned the acute and convalescent phases of COVID-19. Sample metadata almost always included a de-identified subject ID, COVID-19 status, age in years and sex. HLA class I and class II types, where available, came from metadata supplied by the sample provider rather than from assay-based typing. The dataset comprised deeply sampled blood TCRbeta repertoires from subjects exposed to, actively infected with, or recovered from COVID-19. The repertoires were released in a freely available public database intended as a resource for research on the immune response to SARS-CoV-2. Samples came from the ongoing ImmuneRACE study (first 160 participants) plus 1,254 subjects from 6 global collaborators. The material from the prospective study consisted of cDNA or gDNA derived from T cells, B-cell-depleted T cells, or PBMCs.

TCRbeta CDR3 regions were amplified from genomic DNA using the immunoSEQ Assay, a bias-controlled multiplex PCR. The original pipeline was this. Within the assay, amplification of reference gene primers was used to estimate how many nucleated cells each sample contained. Sequence reads were collapsed and filtered to measure the absolute abundance of every unique TCRbeta CDR3 rearrangement. For each sample, productive Simpson clonality was calculated by taking the square root of Simpson's diversity index across productive rearrangements. What TCRdb holds here is the immuneACCESS table cut down to in-frame rearrangements. Part of the clones is not present; checked against another copy, under half of the missing clones reflect an unresolved V gene, and the others are unexplained. V, J and clone size derive from that table, while D and trimming were established from the DNA sequence. Across this sample there are under 200,000 clones, with 80% to 90% seen only once. The ten largest clones capture around 7.7% of the sample.

A second Seattle source provided samples from volunteer blood donors who had recovered from COVID-19. The collaborating institutions used their own protocols to collect whole blood in K2EDTA tubes. For TCRbeta analysis, collaborator samples were shipped as frozen whole blood, as isolated PBMCs, or as DNA extracted from either sample type. Note on this clone: What antigen it recognizes has not been identified. Base-call qualities are not available, and no considerably larger clone is one nucleotide away.

CDR1 and CDR2 (SGHNT, YYREEE) derive from the germline V gene (reference sequence). The CDR3 starts with the cysteine, ends with the phenylalanine, and has 12 residues. Of all the DNA, just the CDR3 is kept, 36 bases in frame from base 1. A distance of 10 bases separates the germline ends of V and J, which lose 2 bases and 8 bases respectively. The paper as a whole reports these results and caveats: The quantity of clinical and demographic metadata differed by source and by participant and was supplied without curation.

The TCR comes from a man between 35 and 55 years old who had recovered from COVID-19. Here the chain combines TRBV5-4 and TRBJ1-1, with the D gene call left open. Sequencing was performed on peripheral blood. The CDR3 has the sequence CASSFRPGEAFF. The sequenced DNA is TGTGCCAGCAGCTTTAGACCGGGAGAAGCTTTCTTT.